This T cell receptor beta chain was identified during a study of blood T cell repertoires in COVID-19. TCRdb's table, derived via immunoSEQ multiplex PCR, lists solely in-frame clones and lacks some. The sample lists 200,000 to 250,000 clones; nearly 90% were seen once. This CDR3 spans 20 amino acids. V was cut by 2 bases and J by 0 bases, with 22 bases left in between. Germline CDR1 MNHEY, CDR2 SVGEGT. This chain connects TRBV6-2 or TRBV6-3 to TRBJ1-4, with D tentatively TRBD1 (6 bases). The sequenced sample was peripheral blood. The sequence derives from a woman aged 18-29 years who had recovered from COVID-19. CDR3 protein: CASSYDPGEGDPATNEKLFF. The CDR3, as DNA: TGTGCCAGCAGTTACGACCCAGGGGAAGGGGATCCAGCAACTAATGAAAAACTGTTTTTT.